Shown below are 24 T cell receptor beta chains from a single sample sequenced in a study of Ad26.COV2.S vaccination and SARS-CoV-2 variants. Produced via immunoSEQ multiplex PCR; TCRdb's table is partial and in-frame only. The table lists fewer than 900,000 clones, around 89% of them singletons. Described treatment: some 19 received Ad26.COV2.S at low or high dose, single or two shots; 5 received placebo; per-sample allocation not given. Sampling was performed 63 days after the first vaccine or placebo injection. The specimen was peripheral blood, collected in a trial of Ad26.COV2.S vaccine versus placebo. The origin of the receptors is a person between 18 and 59 years old who received the Ad26.COV2.S COVID-19 vaccine or a placebo.

As regards this clone: This CDR3 is also generated by other DNA sequences in the sample. V gene TRBV19 combines with J gene TRBJ2-7, with D perhaps matching TRBD1 (7 bases). V lost 5 bases and J 4 bases, leaving 9 bases between the germline ends. The CDR3 spans 12 residues. Germline V gives CDR1 LNHDA, CDR2 SQIVND (reference sequence). The chain's CDR3 is CASSPGGYEQYF. DNA of the CDR3: TGTGCCAGTAGTCCAGGGGGGTACGAGCAGTACTTC.

The table lists this clone with a count of one. The gene calls are TRBV30 and TRBJ1-1, with 7 positions matching TRBD1. The CDR3 is 14 residues long. Per the germline V gene, CDR1 is GTSNPN and CDR2 is SVGIG (reference sequence). The V and J ends lost 5 bases and 1 base, in that order; junction bases with no gene match: 7. CDR3 in amino acids: CAWDPDRSNTEAFF. For the CDR3, the DNA is TGTGCCTGGGACCCGGACAGGTCGAACACTGAAGCTTTCTTT.

The CDR3 is CASSFGTGVLETQYF. DNA for the CDR3: TGTGCCAGCAGCTTCGGGACAGGGGTACTAGAGACCCAGTACTTC. This sequence joins TRBV7-2 and TRBJ2-5, with 10 bases that match TRBD1. The CDR3 runs to 15 residues. The germline CDR1 and CDR2 sequences are SGHTA and FQGNSA. V was clipped by 3 bases and J by 4 bases; unmatched bases: 5.

The rearrangement joins TRBV19 to TRBJ1-2; 11 bases align to TRBD1. This CDR3 contains 13 residues. CDR1 is LNHDA and CDR2 is SQIVND in the germline V gene (reference sequence). Losses at the gene ends were 7 bases for V and 8 bases for J; bases not matched to a gene: 6. CDR3 DNA: TGTGCCAGTAAAGGACAGGGGGCTTCCGGCTACACCTTC. Its translation is CASKGQGASGYTF.

The chain combines TRBV13 with TRBJ2-3; 13 bases fit TRBD2. CDR3 length: 17 residues. With 5 bases clipped from V and 0 bases from J, the junction kept 5 bases outside the gene matches. Looked up from germline, CDR1 is PRHDT and CDR2 is FYEKMQ (reference sequence). This chain's CDR3 is CASSLVTSGRSTDTQYF. For the CDR3, the DNA is TGTGCCAGCAGCCTCGTGACTAGCGGGAGGAGCACAGATACGCAGTATTTT.

This chain uses TRBV20-1 with TRBJ1-5; 7 nucleotides line up with TRBD1. The V segment lost 5 bases and the J segment 3 bases; nucleotides outside the gene matches: 4. The CDR3 length is 13 residues. CDR1 is DFQATT, CDR2 SNEGSKA, per germline (reference sequence). CDR3 protein: CSARGQDNQPQHF. Written as DNA, the CDR3 is TGCAGTGCTCGTGGACAGGACAATCAGCCCCAGCATTTT.

The gene calls are TRBV27 and TRBJ2-3; 10 positions match TRBD2. CDR3 size: 16 residues. The V and J ends lost 5 bases and 2 bases, in that order; junction bases with no gene match: 7. In germline, CDR1 is MNHEY, CDR2 SMNVEV (reference sequence). CDR3 amino acids: CASSRLAGGLTDTQYF. The CDR3 bases are TGTGCCAGCAGTCGCTTAGCGGGAGGCCTCACAGATACGCAGTATTTT.

The gene calls are TRBV30 and TRBJ2-2; D gene ambiguous. Germline CDR1 reads GTSNPN; CDR2 reads SVGIG (reference sequence). V was trimmed by 2 bases and J by 6 bases, leaving 10 bases between them. The CDR3 has 13 amino acids. Here the CDR3 reads CAWSKGASGELFF. CDR3 DNA sequence: TGTGCCTGGAGTAAGGGCGCGTCCGGGGAGCTGTTTTTT.

The chain couples TRBV6-2 or TRBV6-3 to TRBJ2-1; D not certain. The CDR3 is 14 amino acids. Deletions cut 1 base from V and 10 bases from J, with 14 bases between. Germline CDR1 is MNHEY and CDR2 is SVGEGT. The CDR3 protein is CASSYWSASSEQFF. CDR3 in DNA: TGTGCCAGCAGTTACTGGAGCGCCTCCTCGGAGCAGTTCTTC.

The chain links TRBV7-6 to TRBJ1-5, with 11 bases that match TRBD1. The J segment lost 5 bases and the V segment lost 3 bases, leaving 3 bases of the junction unmatched. The CDR3 is made up of 15 amino acids. The germline V gene encodes CDR1 SGHVS and CDR2 FNYEAQ. CDR3 coding DNA: TGTGCCAGCAGCTTTGGGACAGGGGGGGATCAGCCCCAGCATTTT. The encoded protein is CASSFGTGGDQPQHF.

This rearrangement joins TRBV11-2 to TRBJ2-1; no definite D call. Trimming left V 7 bases short and J 0 bases short, with 4 bases between. Germline V CDR1 and CDR2: SGHAT, FQNNGV. The CDR3 is 12 residues long. The CDR3 DNA is TGTGCCAGCAAGGGCTCCTACAATGAGCAGTTCTTC. The encoded protein is CASKGSYNEQFF.

This chain joins TRBV7-2 and TRBJ1-4, with D unclear. Trimming took 1 base from V and 8 from J, leaving 14 bases between them. There are 15 residues in the CDR3. Germline lookup yields CDR1 SGHTA and CDR2 FQGNSA. The CDR3 spells CASSLGGYRREKLFF. Written as DNA, the CDR3 is TGTGCCAGCAGCTTAGGGGGTTATCGTAGAGAAAAACTGTTTTTT.

The chain has TRBV6-6 and TRBJ2-2, with 8 nucleotides matching TRBD1. Germline lookup yields CDR1 MNHNY and CDR2 SVGAGI (reference sequence). J was trimmed by 7 bases and V by 6 bases; bases with no gene match: 10. This CDR3 comprises 15 residues. The CDR3 coding sequence is TGTGCCAGCAGCTCTCGGACAGGGAAGGTCGGGGAGCTGTTTTTT. Amino acids: CASSSRTGKVGELFF.

The V call is TRBV5-4, the J call TRBJ2-2; 15 bases fit TRBD2. Germline V gene sequence: CDR1 SGHNT, CDR2 YYREEE (reference sequence). This CDR3 contains 18 residues. V dropped 2 bases and J dropped 0; count of bases not matched to a gene: 2. The CDR3 protein is CASSFGTSGRTNTGELFF. The CDR3 nucleotides are TGTGCCAGCAGCTTCGGGACTAGCGGGAGGACGAACACCGGGGAGCTGTTTTTT.

Of note for this clone: Other DNA sequences of this sample code for an identical CDR3. The CDR3 spells CATSRDKGPNQPQHF. The CDR3 bases are TGTGCCACCAGCAGAGATAAGGGGCCCAATCAGCCCCAGCATTTT. The chain is built from TRBV15 and TRBJ1-5; possible D gene TRBD1, 5 bases. V lost 0 bases, J lost 3 bases, and 9 bases lay in between. The V gene's germline CDR1 is LNHNV and CDR2 YYDKDF (reference sequence). The CDR3 is 15 amino acids.

The rearrangement links TRBV24-1 to TRBJ1-2, with 8 bases that match TRBD1. The germline CDR1 and CDR2 sequences are KGHDR and SFDVKD. V trimming: 5 bases; J trimming: 8 bases; junction bases outside the gene matches: 9. The CDR3 sequence is 14 residues long. CDR3 nucleotide sequence: TGTGCCACCAGTGGTACGGACAGGGCCGCAGGCTACACCTTC. It encodes CATSGTDRAAGYTF.

The chain joins TRBV2 to TRBJ2-7; 8 bases line up with TRBD1. This CDR3 comprises 12 residues. The V gene's germline CDR1 is SNHLY and CDR2 FYNNEI. The V segment lost 7 bases and the J segment 6 bases; nucleotides outside the gene matches: 5. The CDR3 reads CASTPTGVEQYF. DNA of the CDR3: TGTGCCAGCACCCCGACAGGGGTCGAGCAGTACTTC.

J is TRBJ1-1 and V is TRBV23-1; 7 nucleotides align to TRBD1. TRBV23-1 has ORF status, its function being uncertain. The CDR3 contains 16 residues. V was clipped by 0 bases and J by 7 bases; unmatched bases: 11. The CDR3 bases are TGCGCCAGCAGTCAATCAGGGAACAGGGGATACGGTGAAGCTTTCTTT. It specifies CASSQSGNRGYGEAFF.

DNA for the CDR3: TGCGCCAGCAGTCATCAGGGGGCGGATTCACCCCTCCACTTT. Protein: CASSHQGADSPLHF. This chain links TRBV23-1 with TRBJ1-6; 8 bases line up with TRBD1. TRBV23-1 is an ORF, and what it does is uncertain. This CDR3 region has 14 residues. V gave up 3 bases and J gave up 8 bases; unmatched junction bases: 3.

This chain uses TRBV6-1 with TRBJ1-1; D call uncertain. V gave up 2 bases and J gave up 4 bases, with 5 bases separating them. Germline CDR1 and CDR2: MNHNS and SASEGT. There are 12 residues in the CDR3. CDR3 sequence reads: CASSESVTEAFF. The CDR3 region has the DNA TGTGCCAGCAGTGAATCGGTCACTGAAGCTTTCTTT.

The gene calls are TRBV7-9 and TRBJ1-5, with D tentatively TRBD1 (5 bases). This CDR3 has 16 amino acids. Per the germline V gene, CDR1 is SEHNR and CDR2 is FQNEAQ (reference sequence). V was trimmed by 1 base and J by 5 bases, leaving 15 bases between them. CDR3 amino acids: CASSLGFGADHQPQHF. The CDR3 DNA reads as TGTGCCAGCAGCTTAGGTTTTGGGGCAGACCATCAGCCCCAGCATTTT.

Details on this clone: This sample also contains other DNA sequences that code for the same CDR3. V gene TRBV19 combines with J gene TRBJ1-5; D uncertain. This CDR3 region has 15 residues. Germline V gene lookup returns CDR1 LNHDA and CDR2 SQIVND (reference sequence). The germline V and J ends were trimmed by 3 bases and 0 bases, with 9 bases remaining between them. The CDR3, as DNA: TGTGCCAGTAGTATCTGGGGATATAGCAATCAGCCCCAGCATTTT. Its protein is CASSIWGYSNQPQHF.

This sequence joins TRBV9 and TRBJ2-3; D is unresolved. This CDR3 comprises 14 residues. CDR1 and CDR2 (germline): SGDLS, YYNGEE. Trimming left V 0 bases short and J 4 bases short, with 9 bases between. In DNA, the CDR3 is TGTGCCAGCAGCGTAGGGTCCATCTCAGATACGCAGTATTTT. Translated, it gives CASSVGSISDTQYF.

Worth noting for this clone: The same CDR3 can be traced to other DNA sequences in this sample. This chain uses TRBV3-1 (or the pseudogene TRBV3-2) with TRBJ1-5; D unresolved. The CDR3 is 14 amino acids. Trimming cost V 3 bases and J 2 bases, with 8 bases left between them. Germline values: CDR1 LGHDT, CDR2 YNNKEL (reference sequence). The CDR3 spells CASSQGRGNQPQHF. The CDR3 DNA is TGTGCCAGCAGCCAGGGTAGGGGCAATCAGCCCCAGCATTTT.